This T cell receptor beta chain appears in the sequencing data of a study of siplizumab effects on memory and regulatory T cells. Study results and caveats: Mappable CD4+ clones that were alloreactive averaged roughly 66% Treg-derived with siplizumab versus approximately 25% in controls. Proliferating Tregs taken from siplizumab cultures were not shown to have a confirmed suppressive function. Memory T cells appeared less diverse than naive cells, which seemed to contribute substantially to alloresponse.

Concerning this clone: Its antigen is unidentified.

TCRdb keeps only in-frame clones here, not all; method: immunoSEQ multiplex PCR. The table has approximately 92,000 clones, around 94% seen once; the top ten hold around 1.5%. J gave up 1 base and V 2 bases, and 6 bases lay outside the gene matches. Germline CDR1 reads LNHDA; CDR2 reads SQIVND (reference sequence). The CDR3 contains 17 residues. Sequencing used non-Treg CD4+ T cells sorted from blood. V gene TRBV19 combines with J gene TRBJ2-1, with TRBD2 identical over 9 bases. The origin of this receptor is a human donor in good health. CDR3 coding DNA: TGTGCCAGTAGTATATATGTGGCGGGAGGGTCCTACAATGAGCAGTTCTTC. Protein sequence: CASSIYVAGGSYNEQFF.